These T cell receptor beta chains were read from a single sample in a study of cytomegalovirus exposure and HLA in healthy donors. Assay used: immunoSEQ multiplex PCR; TCRdb lists only in-frame clones, some missing. The data show 70,000 to 95,000 clones, with more than 55% seen just once and about 5% held by the top ten. The sample comprised PBMCs. The receptors originated from a woman in her 30s in good health and CMV-seropositive. CDR3s include the opening cysteine and the closing phenylalanine or tryptophan. A D gene is named only where the DNA matches it firmly. Clone size, where shown, is once, few, many, or a class for clones that have expanded.

j_gene: TRBJ2-3
d_gene: TRBD1
abundance: .
v_gene: TRBV29-1
CDR3nt: TGCAGCGTCGGGACAGGGGAGAATACGCAGTATTTT
CDR3aa: CSVGTGENTQYF

j_gene: TRBJ2-7
d_gene: .
abundance: .
v_gene: TRBV7-2
CDR3nt: TGTGCCAGCAGCCCCTGGACTGTGACCTCCTACGAGCAGTACTTC
CDR3aa: CASSPWTVTSYEQYF

j_gene: TRBJ2-1
d_gene: .
abundance: few
v_gene: TRBV11-2
CDR3nt: TGTGCCAGCAGCTTTTCCCAAAACAATGAGCAGTTCTTC
CDR3aa: CASSFSQNNEQFF

j_gene: TRBJ2-2
d_gene: .
abundance: .
v_gene: TRBV7-2
CDR3nt: TGTGCCAGCAGCTTAAGGCGACTTGAGTGGGGGCTGGCCGGGGAGCTGTTTTTT
CDR3aa: CASSLRRLEWGLAGELFF

j_gene: TRBJ2-2
d_gene: .
abundance: .
v_gene: TRBV5-1
CDR3nt: TGCGCCAGCAGCCCCGGAGGAACCGGGGAGCTGTTTTTT
CDR3aa: CASSPGGTGELFF

j_gene: TRBJ1-2
d_gene: TRBD1
abundance: .
v_gene: TRBV5-5
CDR3nt: TGTGCCAGCAGCACCGGGACAGCCGTCGCCTATGGCTACACCTTC
CDR3aa: CASSTGTAVAYGYTF

j_gene: TRBJ1-1
d_gene: .
abundance: .
v_gene: TRBV6-1
CDR3nt: TGTACCAGCAGTCTACCGGGAGGGGGGGGCACTGAAGCTTTCTTT
CDR3aa: CTSSLPGGGGTEAFF

j_gene: TRBJ2-5
d_gene: TRBD2
abundance: .
v_gene: TRBV27
CDR3nt: TGTGCCAGCAAAAACCCGGGGGGAGGCTTGAGAGAGCAGTACTTC
CDR3aa: CASKNPGGGLREQYF

j_gene: TRBJ1-1
d_gene: TRBD1
abundance: .
v_gene: TRBV7-9
CDR3nt: TGTGCCAGCAGCTTGGGACAGAACCGAGCTTTCTTT
CDR3aa: CASSLGQNRAFF

j_gene: TRBJ2-7
d_gene: .
abundance: .
v_gene: TRBV13
CDR3nt: TGTGCCAGCAGCTTACTGGCGGCTCCTTACGAGCAGTACTTC
CDR3aa: CASSLLAAPYEQYF

j_gene: TRBJ1-2
d_gene: .
abundance: .
v_gene: TRBV27
CDR3nt: TGTGCCAGCAGTTTAATCGGGGGGGCCTATGGCTACACCTTC
CDR3aa: CASSLIGGAYGYTF

j_gene: TRBJ2-3
d_gene: TRBD1
abundance: .
v_gene: TRBV7-9
CDR3nt: TGTGCCAGCAGCATTGGGACAGGGACCACAGATACGCAGTATTTT
CDR3aa: CASSIGTGTTDTQYF

j_gene: TRBJ2-3
d_gene: .
abundance: .
v_gene: TRBV5-6
CDR3nt: TGTGCCAGCAGCTTGATTAGCAATGGAGATACGCAGTATTTT
CDR3aa: CASSLISNGDTQYF

j_gene: TRBJ1-1
d_gene: TRBD1
abundance: .
v_gene: TRBV6-1
CDR3nt: TGTGCCAGCAGTCCCAGGGGGTTAAACACTGAAGCTTTCTTT
CDR3aa: CASSPRGLNTEAFF

j_gene: TRBJ1-2
d_gene: TRBD1
abundance: few
v_gene: TRBV7-9
CDR3nt: TGTTCCAGCAGCTTAGCTGACAGGGGGAAAACCTTC
CDR3aa: CSSSLADRGKTF

j_gene: TRBJ1-1
d_gene: .
abundance: .
v_gene: TRBV7-2
CDR3nt: TGTGCCAGCAGCTTTAGGGAGGGGGCTGAAGCTTTCTTT
CDR3aa: CASSFREGAEAFF

j_gene: TRBJ1-5
d_gene: TRBD1
abundance: .
v_gene: TRBV19
CDR3nt: TGTGCCAGTAGTATCCTAGACAGGGGGCTTAGTCAGCCCCAGCATTTT
CDR3aa: CASSILDRGLSQPQHF

j_gene: TRBJ1-1
d_gene: .
abundance: .
v_gene: TRBV6-5
CDR3nt: TGTGCCAGCAGTACTCCCTCAAGTCCGGCTTTCTTT
CDR3aa: CASSTPSSPAFF

j_gene: TRBJ2-2
d_gene: TRBD2
abundance: .
v_gene: TRBV5-4
CDR3nt: TGTGCCAGCAGCCCTCTGGCGGGGGGATTGAACACCGGGGAGCTGTTTTTT
CDR3aa: CASSPLAGGLNTGELFF

j_gene: TRBJ2-3
d_gene: .
abundance: .
v_gene: TRBV5-6
CDR3nt: TGTGCCAGCAGTCCCCAAGGTTCGGGGGACGGGGATACGCAGTATTTT
CDR3aa: CASSPQGSGDGDTQYF

j_gene: TRBJ2-2
d_gene: TRBD2
abundance: .
v_gene: TRBV27
CDR3nt: TGTGCCAGCAGTATACTAGCGGGGGCGACCACCGGGGAGCTGTTTTTT
CDR3aa: CASSILAGATTGELFF

j_gene: TRBJ1-4
d_gene: TRBD1
abundance: .
v_gene: TRBV19
CDR3nt: TGTGCCAGTAGTAAACGACAGGGAGGCGAAAAACTGTTTTTT
CDR3aa: CASSKRQGGEKLFF

j_gene: TRBJ2-2
d_gene: .
abundance: .
v_gene: TRBV5-4
CDR3nt: TGTGCCAGCAGCCGCGAGGAGGGGACCGGGGAGCTGTTTTTT
CDR3aa: CASSREEGTGELFF

j_gene: TRBJ2-1
d_gene: TRBD2
abundance: .
v_gene: TRBV4-2
CDR3nt: TGTGCCAGCAGCCTTACCCTTGCGGGGGGCTCCTACAATGAGCAGTTCTTC
CDR3aa: CASSLTLAGGSYNEQFF

j_gene: TRBJ2-5
d_gene: TRBD1
abundance: .
v_gene: TRBV19
CDR3nt: TGTGCCAGTAGTTGGACAGGTTCCCCTTCATACCAAGAGACCCAGTACTTC
CDR3aa: CASSWTGSPSYQETQYF

j_gene: TRBJ2-3
d_gene: .
abundance: .
v_gene: TRBV6-6
CDR3nt: TGTGCCAGCAAACAGTACACAGATACGCAGTATTTT
CDR3aa: CASKQYTDTQYF

j_gene: TRBJ2-2
d_gene: .
abundance: few
v_gene: TRBV7-9
CDR3nt: TGTGCCAGCAGCTGGAGACAGACGAACACCGGGGAGCTGTTTTTT
CDR3aa: CASSWRQTNTGELFF

j_gene: TRBJ2-1
d_gene: TRBD1
abundance: .
v_gene: TRBV7-2
CDR3nt: TGTGCCAGCAGCGGGACGAGAGCCGGGACAGGAAAGCGCAATGAGCAGTTCTTC
CDR3aa: CASSGTRAGTGKRNEQFF

j_gene: TRBJ2-3
d_gene: .
abundance: .
v_gene: TRBV7-2
CDR3nt: TGTGCCAGCAGCTTATCAGGACTGGGGGCCACAGATACGCAGTATTTT
CDR3aa: CASSLSGLGATDTQYF

j_gene: TRBJ2-1
d_gene: TRBD1
abundance: .
v_gene: TRBV5-1
CDR3nt: TGCGCCAGCAGCTTGGGAACCGGGACAGGGGTCGACAATGAGCAGTTCTTC
CDR3aa: CASSLGTGTGVDNEQFF

j_gene: TRBJ1-6
d_gene: .
abundance: few
v_gene: TRBV6-1
CDR3nt: TGTGCCGTTCGTGGGTCGGGGGGTTATAATTCACCCCTCCACTTT
CDR3aa: CAVRGSGGYNSPLHF

j_gene: TRBJ2-3
d_gene: TRBD2
abundance: .
v_gene: TRBV25-1
CDR3nt: TGTGCCAGCAGTGAGCGAGGGACTACCACAGATACGCAGTATTTT
CDR3aa: CASSERGTTTDTQYF

j_gene: TRBJ2-1
d_gene: .
abundance: .
v_gene: TRBV4-1
CDR3nt: TGCGCCAGCAGCCAATCCGGTGTGGAGCAGTTCTTC
CDR3aa: CASSQSGVEQFF

j_gene: TRBJ1-3
d_gene: .
abundance: .
v_gene: TRBV11-3
CDR3nt: TGTGCCAGCAGCTCAGGGTCTGCTGGAAACACCATATATTTT
CDR3aa: CASSSGSAGNTIYF

j_gene: TRBJ1-2
d_gene: .
abundance: .
v_gene: TRBV15
CDR3nt: TGTGCCACCAGCACCATCAAACAGGGAACTAACTATGGCTACACCTTC
CDR3aa: CATSTIKQGTNYGYTF

j_gene: TRBJ1-2
d_gene: TRBD1
abundance: medium-sized
v_gene: TRBV4-2
CDR3nt: TGTGCCAGCAGCCAAGATTCGACAGGGGATGGCTACACCTTC
CDR3aa: CASSQDSTGDGYTF

j_gene: TRBJ1-3
d_gene: .
abundance: few
v_gene: TRBV5-1
CDR3nt: TGCGCCAGCAGCTTGGTCTCGGGAAACACCATATATTTT
CDR3aa: CASSLVSGNTIYF

j_gene: TRBJ1-6
d_gene: TRBD1
abundance: .
v_gene: TRBV6-4
CDR3nt: TGTGCCAGCAGTGGCGGGACAGACTATAATTCACCCCTCCACTTT
CDR3aa: CASSGGTDYNSPLHF

j_gene: TRBJ2-2
d_gene: TRBD2
abundance: .
v_gene: TRBV10-3
CDR3nt: TGTGCCATCAGGCTCGGCGGGGGTAACACCGGGGAGCTGTTTTTT
CDR3aa: CAIRLGGGNTGELFF

j_gene: TRBJ1-4
d_gene: TRBD1
abundance: .
v_gene: TRBV5-1
CDR3nt: TGCGCCAGCAGCTTGCGGCAGGGGGATGAAAAACTGTTTTTT
CDR3aa: CASSLRQGDEKLFF

j_gene: TRBJ1-2
d_gene: TRBD1
abundance: .
v_gene: TRBV2
CDR3nt: TGTGCCAGCAGGGACAGGGACCTCTATGGCTACACCTTC
CDR3aa: CASRDRDLYGYTF